This T cell receptor (beta chain) is from a study of beta chain features in type 1 diabetes. About the research overall: All samples together contributed almost 110,000,000 sorted cells for examination.

Study-wide points: Lower insertion and higher deletion counts appeared at VDJ junctions in type 1 diabetes patients. Across all four CD4+ subsets, people with type 1 diabetes showed modestly shorter TCRB CDR3s.

Using CD45RO/CCR7/CD25/CD127/CD95/CD27, CD4+ naive, central memory, regulatory and stem cell-like memory cells were sorted. This clone appeared a single time. Its antigen is unidentified. V shed 3 bases and J shed 0 bases, with 9 bases lying between them. The CDR3 has 14 amino acids. The germline V gene has CDR1 MGHDK and CDR2 SYGVNS. The whole isolated RNA underwent reverse transcription, so sequencing captured expressed TCRB transcripts. The protocol was immunoSEQ multiplex PCR, while the TCRdb copy is restricted to in-frame clones and leaves out a portion. This table has around 280,000 clones, 15% appearing once.

The TCR was taken from a man between 18 and 35 years old with type 1 diabetes. The chain is built from TRBV25-1 and TRBJ2-7; D not resolved. The specimen was naive CD4+ T cells from blood. CDR3 in DNA: TGTGCCAGCAGTGACTGGTCGAGCTCCTACGAGCAGTACTTC. The encoded protein is CASSDWSSSYEQYF.